This T cell receptor (beta chain) derives from a study of T cell repertoires in cytomegalovirus infection (dated by TCRdb to about 2019). General notes on the study: Peptide stimulations targeted recently identified HLA-C-restricted CMV epitopes, whose presentation resists viral immunomodulation, together with well-studied HLA-B-restricted epitopes. The HLA type of each donor mattered for the analysis, because public TCR beta signatures pointed to carriage of CMV infection along with the matching HLA type. Findings and caveats that apply to the study as a whole: In both this cohort and an independent cohort of several hundred donors, the cumulative frequency of public TCR beta family members distinguished carriers of CMV infection plus the relevant HLA type. The ex vivo response was dominated by HLA-C-restricted CMV-specific TCR beta clonotypes, which also provided the single most frequent clonotype in two of eight donors.

This clonotype was counted many times. What antigen it recognizes has not been identified. Qualities for individual bases were not recorded, and no much larger clone is one base off. Interpreted using the paper, the treatment or condition label stands for: in vitro stimulation with specific CMV peptide epitopes to enrich CMV-specific T cells. Sequencer: Illumina HiSeq 1500. TCRdb reanalyzed the raw reads on its own, using fastp at Q25 for trimming and MiXCR for clone calling, and kept in-frame beta chains. Rows are combined by CDR3 protein, so each entry shows the most common genes and DNA. A total of fewer than 900,000 distinct CDR3 sequences appear in this sample, about 28% of them only once. Around 14% of the sample lies in the top ten. From the germline V gene (reference sequence), CDR1 is MNHNY and CDR2 is SVGAGI. From the cysteine up to the phenylalanine, the CDR3 has a length of 16 residues. The CDR3 DNA has 48 bases and is translated from base 1. V loses 2 bases of germline sequence and J loses 0 bases, and the interval between the two ends is 11 bases.

Rearrangement joined TRBV6-6 to TRBJ1-3; confidence is insufficient to name the D gene. The material was cultured CD8+ T cells from PBMCs, obtained from culture after CMV antigen stimulation. This clonotype was sampled from a human donor in good health (CMV status not recorded). Some clones in this sample may be carry-over from other donors' samples. The CDR3 sequence is CASSYVRGRSGNTIYF. The DNA reads as follows: TGTGCCAGCAGTTACGTGCGCGGACGCTCTGGAAACACCATATATTTT.